What follows is one TCR beta chain and its context. This entry comes from a study of T cell changes during pregnancy in multiple sclerosis. Sequencing used immunoSEQ multiplex PCR; TCRdb keeps in-frame clones, though not all of them. The repertoire holds over 65,000 clones, with approximately 89% as singletons. This CDR3 is 16 amino acids long. Germline V gives CDR1 MNHEY, CDR2 SMNVEV (reference sequence). With 0 bases removed from V and 0 bases from J, the gap between germline ends came to 9 bases. The origin of this receptor is a female donor with multiple sclerosis, enrolled in a pregnancy study. The rearrangement uses TRBV27 and TRBJ2-1; D gene ambiguous. The source material was peripheral blood, sampled in the first trimester of pregnancy. The CDR3 DNA is TGTGCCAGCAGTTTATCGTGGCAGAACTCCTACAATGAGCAGTTCTTC. Its protein is CASSLSWQNSYNEQFF.